Listed here are 12 T cell receptor beta chains from one sample, sequenced in a study of monozygotic twins with inflammatory bowel disease. TCRdb reprocessed the 5' RACE reads, with one entry per CDR3 protein and no DNA. In total, the table holds some 330,000 distinct CDR3 sequences. The material sequenced was blood. Receptors originate from a human donor with ulcerative colitis or Crohn's disease, or a healthy co-twin of an affected twin (not recorded which).

V gene TRBV12-3 or TRBV12-4 combines with J gene TRBJ1-3; TCRdb's D call, TRBD1, is unchecked because there is no DNA. CDR3 length: 17 amino acids. Here the CDR3 reads CASRTPGQGNSGNTIYF.

This chain joins TRBV10-3 and TRBJ1-5; TCRdb's D call, TRBD1, is unchecked because there is no DNA. The CDR3 extends over 14 amino acids. The germline V gene encodes CDR1 ENHRY and CDR2 SYGVKD. CDR3 amino acids: CAISHRGSDQPQHF.

The chain recombines TRBV27 with TRBJ2-3; TCRdb gives TRBD1 as the D gene, but with no DNA this cannot be confirmed. Germline CDR1 is MNHEY and CDR2 is SMNVEV (reference sequence). The CDR3 length is 14 residues. CDR3 sequence: CASTPPFSTDTQYF.

The V gene is TRBV6-2 or TRBV6-3, the J gene TRBJ2-1; there is no DNA to check the TCRdb D call of TRBD2. Germline V gene lookup returns CDR1 MNHEY and CDR2 SVGEGT. CDR3 length equals 16 residues. The CDR3 region is CASKDPGPPPYNEQFF.

The chain joins TRBV7-9 to TRBJ1-2. CDR3 length: 15 residues. Per the germline V gene, CDR1 is SEHNR and CDR2 is FQNEAQ (reference sequence). CDR3 protein: CASSLVSTANYGYTF.

V usage is TRBV27 and J usage is TRBJ2-3; TCRdb's D call of TRBD1 is untestable without DNA. This CDR3 is 15 amino acids long. Germline V lookup: CDR1 MNHEY, CDR2 SMNVEV (reference sequence). CDR3 sequence: CASSPAGHSTDTQYF.

The chain uses TRBV5-6 and TRBJ2-3; TCRdb indicates TRBD2, and absent DNA this call remains unverified. The CDR3 has 15 amino acids. CDR1 and CDR2 (germline): SGHDT, YYEEEE. The CDR3 loop reads CASSLGTSGGDTQYF.

The rearrangement joins TRBV6-5 to TRBJ1-3; TCRdb calls TRBD1, which cannot be checked without DNA. The CDR3 consists of 16 residues. Germline CDR1 reads MNHEY; CDR2 reads SVGAGI. The CDR3 protein is CASSYSNQGNGNTIYF.

The V and J genes are TRBV6-1 and TRBJ2-7. CDR1 and CDR2 (germline): MNHNS, SASEGT. This CDR3 is built from 16 residues. The chain's CDR3 is CASSQQTRSGSYEQYF.

The chain is built from TRBV7-9 and TRBJ2-7; TCRdb's D call, TRBD1, is unchecked because there is no DNA. The CDR3 is made up of 14 amino acids. Germline V gene data show CDR1 as SEHNR and CDR2 as FQNEAQ (reference sequence). CDR3 loop: CASSLRTAAYEQYF.

V gene TRBV30 combines with J gene TRBJ2-3; TCRdb proposes TRBD2, but this gene call is untestable without DNA. This CDR3 is 14 amino acids long. Germline CDR1 GTSNPN, CDR2 SVGIG (reference sequence). The CDR3 protein is CAWSAGLAGGPRYF.

This chain connects TRBV20-1 to TRBJ2-7; TCRdb names TRBD2, which stays unverified in the absence of DNA. Germline loops: CDR1 DFQATT, CDR2 SNEGSKA (reference sequence). CDR3 length: 14 amino acids. This CDR3 reads CSAEPVSGNFEQYF.